This T cell receptor beta chain was captured by sequencing in a study of vaccination and CD4 T cells after COVID-19 (dated by TCRdb to between 2022 and 2023). Some background on the complete study: Every convalescent patient had a positive nasal swab PCR test for SARS-CoV-2, with mild disease in eight to ten patients and severe disease in one. Six males and four females were included in the convalescent cohort, with two Hispanic individuals, seven Caucasians, two Asians and one multiracial person represented. Participants received two doses of either the Pfizer-BioNTech BNT162b2 vaccine (n=8) or the Moderna mRNA-1273 vaccine (n=2). Post-COVID blood samples from convalescent patients were collected a median of about 110 days after diagnosis, with a range of roughly 35 to 161 days. The time from the second vaccine dose to post-vaccine blood sampling had a median of roughly 70 days and ranged from 14 to 241 days. Culture stimuli were overlapping spike peptide pools from SARS-CoV-2 and from the common cold coronaviruses HCoV-NL63, HCoV-OC43 and HCoV-229E. In control cultures, a CEFX viral epitope pool was used as positive control, an HIV-1 Nef peptide pool was used as negative control, or no peptide was added. In around ten COVID-19 convalescent patients and several infection-naive healthy vaccine recipients, the spike-specific CD4+ TCR repertoire before mRNA vaccination was compared with the repertoire after mRNA vaccination.

Library creation used PCR. DNA from cultured CD4+ T cells was subjected to TCR sequencing with the Oncomine TCR Beta short-read assay at the Johns Hopkins FTIC core. Genomic DNA was extracted from the cultured CD4+ T cells with the QIAamp micro DNA kit. Oncomine TCR Beta libraries from cultured CD4+ T cells were pooled using unique dual indexes and sequenced on an Illumina iSeq 100. The published analysis was carried out like this. Non-productive sequences were filtered out, and CDR3s that did not start with C, did not end with F or W, or were shorter than 7 amino acids were discarded. The MANAFEST web application was used to identify antigen-specific clonotypes by comparing peptide-stimulated wells against reference wells and other culture wells. An FDR below 0.05, an odds ratio above 5, and a productive frequency above 0.1% in at least two of three replicate wells were required for clones to be considered positive. Clonotypes that were significantly expanded in both SARS-CoV-2 spike wells and at least one common cold coronavirus spike condition were defined as cross-reactive. Using R version 3.6.1, CDR3 homology was evaluated through Levenshtein distances (stringdist) along with unrooted phylogenetic trees (ape). TCRdb handled the public reads itself, with Q25 trimming in fastp and clone calling in MiXCR, and kept productive beta chains. For every CDR3 protein sequence, its rows merge into one entry that carries the most common genes and DNA. TCRdb, not the original authors, processed these V and J calls. This sample has about 16,000 distinct CDR3 sequences in its table, and around two fifths of those were observed once. The ten largest clonotypes hold under 7.5% of the sample.

What the work shows at the level of the full study, not this receptor alone: The number of convalescent patients in the study was relatively small, and the study did not examine early timepoints following natural infection. Among the post-vaccine SARS-CoV-2-reactive clones in convalescent patients, a median 86.3% showed up only after vaccination, which suggests vaccine-specific priming. In convalescent patients, nearly all vaccine-specific clones (304 of 307) were found to be mono-reactive for SARS-CoV-2 spike rather than cross-reactive with common cold coronaviruses. An increase in the median number of SARS-CoV-2-reactive clonotypes from approximately 20 after infection to 38 after vaccination was observed, but the change was not found to be significant.

As for this clonotype: Its antigen target is currently unknown. No base quality information exists; no much larger clone differs at one position.

The treatment or condition label, as the study defines it: approximately nine-day PBMC culture with coronavirus spike peptide pools or control peptides (ViraFEST assay). The study used the ViraFEST assay, which expanded antigen-specific T cells with peptide pools and then identified expanded clonotypes by TCR sequencing. The convalescent patients' positive SARS-CoV-2 PCR tests were from March to December 2020, which was before the Alpha, Beta and Delta variants emerged in the United States. PBMCs were cultured at fewer than 2.5 million per well in IMDM supplemented with approximately 4.7% human AB serum and 9.5 to 10 IU/ml IL-2, with around 10 ug/ml peptide pools added. On days 3 and 7, half of the culture medium was replaced with fresh IL-2-containing medium. CD4+ T cells were isolated after around 11 days of culture through negative selection using the EasySep CD4+ T cell isolation kit. Ficoll-Paque Plus gradient centrifugation was used to isolate PBMCs from whole blood, and the isolated PBMCs were then either used fresh or cryopreserved at -140C. Each culture condition was generally run in triplicate wells.

The germline V gene sets CDR1 to KGHSH and CDR2 to LQKENI. The V end gives up 5 bases and the J end 6 bases, leaving 3 bases in the junction not matched to a gene. The CDR3 runs 12 amino acids, cysteine and phenylalanine included. Here the CDR3 DNA is all that survives: 36 bases in frame from base 1. The receptor was isolated from a human donor who had recovered from COVID-19. Material: CD4+ T cells from blood, cultured in vitro, obtained after SARS-CoV-2 vaccination. In this chain, TRBV18 is recombined with TRBJ2-7; a stretch of 8 junction bases matches TRBD2. The nucleotides are TGTGCCAGCTCAACTACTAGCGGCGAGCAGTACTTC. It translates as CASSTTSGEQYF. Reference TRBV18 and TRBJ2-7 genes cover what lies past the CDR3, so the full variable domain is NAGVMQNPRHLVRRRGQEARLRCSPMKGHSHVYWYRQLPEEGLKFMVYLQKENIIDESGMPKERFSAEFPKEGPSILRIQQVVRGDSAAYFCASSTTSGEQYFGPGTRLTVT.